This T cell receptor beta chain stems from a study of blood T cell repertoires in COVID-19. Assay used: immunoSEQ multiplex PCR; TCRdb lists only in-frame clones, some missing. The table lists hundreds of thousands of clones, 70% to 90% of them singletons. The CDR3 extends over 15 amino acids. Per the germline V gene, CDR1 is LNHDA and CDR2 is SQIVND (reference sequence). Trimming took off 3 bases at V and 7 bases at J, with 16 bases between the two ends. The origin of this receptor is a woman in her fifties or sixties with COVID-19, enrolled during active disease. The gene calls are TRBV19 and TRBJ2-1; D perhaps matches TRBD2 (6 bases). The sequenced sample consisted of peripheral blood. CDR3 nucleotide sequence: TGTGCCAGTAGTATCAGGGTCAGGAGGGAAAATGAGCAGTTCTTC. Translated, it gives CASSIRVRRENEQFF.